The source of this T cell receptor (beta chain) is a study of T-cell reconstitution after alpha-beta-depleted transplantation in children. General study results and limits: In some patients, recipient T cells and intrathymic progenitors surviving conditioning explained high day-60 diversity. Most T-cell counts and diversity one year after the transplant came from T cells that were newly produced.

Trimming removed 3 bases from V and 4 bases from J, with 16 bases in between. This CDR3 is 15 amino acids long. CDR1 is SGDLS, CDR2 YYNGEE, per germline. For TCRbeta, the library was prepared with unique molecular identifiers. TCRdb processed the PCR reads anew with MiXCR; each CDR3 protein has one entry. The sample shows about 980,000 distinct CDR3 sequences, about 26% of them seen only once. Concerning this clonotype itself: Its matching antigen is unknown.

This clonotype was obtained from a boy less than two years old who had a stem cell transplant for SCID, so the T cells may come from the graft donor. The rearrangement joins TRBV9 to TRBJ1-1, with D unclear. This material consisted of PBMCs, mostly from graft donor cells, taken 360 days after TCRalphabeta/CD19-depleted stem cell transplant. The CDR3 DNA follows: TGTGCCAGCAGCGGGCTTGGGAACCGCGGCACTGAAGCTTTCTTT. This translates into CASSGLGNRGTEAFF.